The rows below give T cell receptor beta chains drawn from one sample of a study of response to subunit inactivated influenza vaccine. TCRdb reanalysed the RT-PCR reads using MiXCR and keeps one entry per CDR3 protein. The table lists a few hundred thousand distinct CDR3 sequences, 11% of them singletons. Source: PBMCs from blood, taken 35 to 45 days after vaccination. The receptors here all came from a man in his forties or fifties who received an inactivated influenza vaccine. The CDR3 runs from the conserved cysteine through the conserved F or W. D genes are given only for firm matches. A row's size may be missing; if present it is once, few, many or a size class.

>-|TRBJ1-1|TRBV6-5|-
CASSYRSENTEAFF
TGTGCCAGCAGTTACCGATCCGAGAACACTGAAGCTTTCTTT
>-|TRBJ2-7|TRBV7-2|few
CASTTGFEQYF
TGTGCCAGCACCACAGGGTTTGAGCAGTACTTC
>TRBD2|TRBJ2-2|TRBV18|few
CASSKTSGGLNTGELFF
TGTGCCAGCTCAAAGACTAGCGGGGGCTTAAACACCGGGGAGCTGTTTTTT
>-|TRBJ2-4|TRBV6-1|few
CASSDYRQNIQYF
TGTGCCAGCAGTGATTACAGACAAAACATTCAGTACTTC
>-|TRBJ1-6|TRBV20-1|-
CSARADGGRNSPLHF
TGCAGTGCTAGAGCTGACGGAGGTCGAAATTCACCCCTCCACTTT
>TRBD2|TRBJ2-1|TRBV11-1|once
CASSFGLGRYNEQFF
TGTGCCAGCAGCTTTGGACTAGGTCGATACAATGAGCAGTTCTTC
>TRBD2|TRBJ2-1|TRBV20-1|many
CSAGKSGSLEQFF
TGCAGTGCCGGGAAAAGCGGGAGTTTGGAGCAGTTCTTC
>-|TRBJ2-2|TRBV6-5|-
CASSNYPGTSGVLGELFF
TGTGCCAGCAGTAACTATCCCGGGACCTCGGGCGTGCTCGGGGAGCTGTTTTTT
>-|TRBJ2-1|TRBV5-1|few
CASSPLTSAYNEQFF
TGCGCCAGCTCGCCACTTACTAGTGCCTACAATGAGCAGTTCTTC
>-|TRBJ2-7|TRBV10-3|many
CATGRSSGSYEQYF
TGTGCCACGGGGCGAAGTAGCGGTTCCTACGAGCAGTACTTC
>-|TRBJ2-3|TRBV20-1|many
CSASLADTQYF
TGCAGTGCTAGTCTCGCAGATACGCAGTATTTT
>-|TRBJ2-7|TRBV6-1|-
CASSESTGPHHEQYF
TGTGCCAGCAGTGAATCCACCGGACCCCATCACGAGCAGTACTTC
>-|TRBJ2-1|TRBV11-2|few
CASSLERTYNEQFF
TGTGCCAGCAGCTTGGAGCGGACCTACAATGAGCAGTTCTTC
>-|TRBJ1-2|TRBV6-5|-
CASSYTPYYGYTF
TGTGCCAGCAGTTATACACCCTACTATGGCTACACCTTC
>-|TRBJ2-3|TRBV5-1|many
CASSLDQYTDTQYF
TGCGCCAGCAGCTTGGACCAGTACACAGATACGCAGTATTTT
>-|TRBJ2-5|TRBV20-1|-
CSARPRGPQETQYF
TGCAGTGCTAGACCGCGGGGGCCCCAAGAGACCCAGTACTTC
>-|TRBJ1-1|TRBV11-2|-
CASSPGIVEAFF
TGTGCCAGCAGCCCGGGAATCGTTGAAGCTTTCTTT
>-|TRBJ2-3|TRBV28|-
CASEGPDTDTQYF
TGTGCCAGCGAGGGCCCTGACACAGATACGCAGTATTTT
>TRBD1|TRBJ2-6|TRBV18|many
CASSSVSGQGKTGANVLTF
TGTGCCAGCTCATCAGTCTCGGGACAGGGAAAGACTGGGGCCAACGTCCTGACTTTC
>-|TRBJ2-7|TRBV7-2|few
CASSLRTRYEQYF
TGTGCCAGCAGCTTAAGGACCCGCTACGAGCAGTACTTC
>-|TRBJ1-2|TRBV7-9|-
CASSLAHQRGYGYTF
TGTGCCAGCAGCTTAGCGCACCAAAGAGGGTATGGCTACACCTTC
>-|TRBJ2-3|TRBV27|few
CASSFLTIGSSSTDTQYF
TGTGCCAGCAGTTTCCTTACTATTGGCTCATCTAGCACAGATACGCAGTATTTT
>TRBD1|TRBJ2-1|TRBV6-2/TRBV6-3|few
CATKKDRVRGNEQFF
TGTGCCACTAAAAAGGACAGGGTGAGGGGCAATGAGCAGTTCTTC
>-|TRBJ2-1|TRBV18|-
CASSPSSASYNEQFF
TGTGCCAGCTCACCATCTTCGGCCTCCTACAATGAGCAGTTCTTC
>TRBD2|TRBJ2-1|TRBV11-2|few
CASSLEASGWNEQFF
TGTGCCAGCAGCTTAGAAGCTAGCGGGTGGAATGAGCAGTTCTTC
>-|TRBJ1-1|TRBV5-1|many
CASSLWAMDTEAFF
TGCGCCAGCAGCTTGTGGGCGATGGACACTGAAGCTTTCTTT
>TRBD1|TRBJ2-2|TRBV20-1|-
CSARDLTGGSNTGELFF
TGCAGTGCTAGAGATCTGACAGGGGGGTCGAACACCGGGGAGCTGTTTTTT
>TRBD1|TRBJ2-7|TRBV4-3|few
CASSGRTGRDPYEQYF
TGCGCCAGCAGCGGCCGGACAGGGAGAGATCCCTACGAGCAGTACTTC
>-|TRBJ2-5|TRBV12-3/TRBV12-4|-
CASSFGSPETQYF
TGTGCCAGCAGTTTTGGCAGCCCAGAGACCCAGTACTTC
>-|TRBJ2-1|TRBV12-3/TRBV12-4|-
CASSKSYNEQFF
TGTGCCAGCAGTAAAAGTTACAATGAGCAGTTCTTC
>-|TRBJ2-2|TRBV7-9|few
CASSPPWTGELFF
TGTGCCAGCAGCCCACCATGGACCGGGGAGCTGTTTTTT
>-|TRBJ2-7|TRBV7-2|-
CASSPQGNGDYEQYF
TGTGCCAGCAGCCCCCAGGGTAACGGAGATTACGAGCAGTACTTC
>-|TRBJ2-5|TRBV27|-
CASEPLMFSQYF
TGTGCCAGTGAACCCCTCATGTTTTCCCAGTACTTC